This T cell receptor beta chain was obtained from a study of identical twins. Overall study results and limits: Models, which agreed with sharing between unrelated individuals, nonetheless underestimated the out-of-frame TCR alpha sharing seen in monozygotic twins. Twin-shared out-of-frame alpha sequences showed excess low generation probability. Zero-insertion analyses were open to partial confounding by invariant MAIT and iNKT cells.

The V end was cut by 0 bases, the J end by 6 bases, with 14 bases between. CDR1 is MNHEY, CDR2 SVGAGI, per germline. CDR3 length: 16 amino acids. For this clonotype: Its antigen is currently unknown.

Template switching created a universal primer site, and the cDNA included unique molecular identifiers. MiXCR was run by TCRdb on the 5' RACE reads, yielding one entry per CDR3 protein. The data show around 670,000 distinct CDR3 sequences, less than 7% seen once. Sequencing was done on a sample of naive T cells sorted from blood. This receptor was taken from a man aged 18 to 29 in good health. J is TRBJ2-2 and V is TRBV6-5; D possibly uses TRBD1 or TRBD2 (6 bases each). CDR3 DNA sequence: TGTGCCAGCAGTTACTCTGGGGGGCGGATCGCCGGGGAGCTGTTTTTT. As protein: CASSYSGGRIAGELFF.